This T cell receptor beta chain was captured by sequencing in a study of OX40 agonist ivuxolimab in advanced cancers. Study-level background: The drug used for patients, ivuxolimab, was an agonistic anti-OX40 (CD134) antibody. Patients undergoing dose escalation presented with hepatocellular carcinoma, melanoma, renal cell or head and neck cancer.

Some clones are missing from TCRdb's copy, which holds only in-frame ones; the method was immunoSEQ multiplex PCR. The sample carries more than 40,000 clones, 89% recorded once. This CDR3 is built from 14 residues. The ends were cut back, 3 bases at V and 5 bases at J, with 16 bases in the middle. The germline V gene has CDR1 SQVTM and CDR2 ANQGSEA. Systemic immunosuppression or autoimmune disease history was grounds to exclude patients. This clone was observed a handful of times. J is TRBJ1-2 and V is TRBV29-1; the D gene is possibly TRBD1 (5 bases). Source: CD4+ or CD8+ T cells sorted from blood, taken in a trial of the OX40 agonist ivuxolimab. This TCR was recovered from an adult with an advanced solid tumor such as melanoma, head and neck, liver or kidney cancer. The CDR3 is CSVDLARDPYGYTF. The DNA of the CDR3 is TGCAGCGTTGACTTGGCCAGGGATCCTTATGGCTACACCTTC.